This record covers a single TCR beta chain. The sample is drawn from a study of CD8+CD57+ T cells in acquired aplastic anemia. TCR beta VDJ and CDR3 profiles were obtained from a genomic DNA template. TCRdb itself ran the reads through MiXCR, one entry per CDR3 protein. The table lists about 200,000 distinct CDR3 sequences, around three fifths of them singletons. The germline V gene has CDR1 SGHVS and CDR2 FQNEAQ. The V end lost 4 bases, the J end lost 8 bases, and 14 bases lay between the germline ends. The CDR3 covers 13 residues. All patients picked for sequencing had shown, by flow cytometry, an expansion of CD8+CD57+ cells.

Sample: sorted CD4+, CD8+, or CD8+CD57+ T cells (not recorded which) from PBMCs. This chain connects TRBV7-8 to TRBJ1-1, with D unresolved. The clonotype was recovered from a human donor with aplastic anemia. CDR3 nucleotide sequence: TGTGCCAGCAGCTCCGACGGGCGGTGGGAAGCTTTCTTT. It codes for CASSSDGRWEAFF. The full variable domain, in which reference TRBV7-8 and TRBJ1-1 provide the parts outside the CDR3, is GAGVSQSPRYKVAKRGQDVALRCDPISGHVSLFWYQQALGQGPEFLTYFQNEAQLDKSGLPSDRFFAERPEGSVSTLKIQRTQQEDSAVYLCASSSDGRWEAFFGQGTRLTVV.